The TCR beta chain under discussion was sequenced for a study of shared clonotypes between healthy human individuals. Only in-frame clones appear in the TCRdb table, and some are missing; sequencing was by immunoSEQ multiplex PCR. The sample has 1 million to 1.3 million clones, around 78% seen once; the top ten hold roughly 0.57%. Worth noting for this clone: Other DNA variants within this sample encode the same CDR3.

The source material was memory CD4+ T cells from PBMCs. Subset meaning: CD45RA-negative fraction. This clonotype originated in a young man in good health. Some clones in this sample may be carry-over from other donors' samples.

CDR3 protein: CASSGFDEQYF. DNA of the CDR3: TGTGCCAGCAGTGGGTTCGACGAGCAGTACTTC. V is TRBV2 and J is TRBJ2-7, with unresolved D. The germline CDR1 and CDR2 sequences are SNHLY and FYNNEI. The V end lost 4 bases, the J end lost 5 bases, and 6 bases lay between the germline ends. CDR3 size: 11 residues. Together with reference TRBV2 and TRBJ2-7, the CDR3 gives the full variable domain: EPEVTQTPSHQVTQMGQEVILRCVPISNHLYFYWYRQILGQKVEFLVSFYNNEISEKSEIFDDQFSVERPDGSNFTLKIRSTKLEDSAMYFCASSGFDEQYFGPGTRLTVT.